The 13 T cell receptor beta chains in this list originate from one sample, sequenced in a study of blood T cell repertoires in COVID-19. The assay was immunoSEQ multiplex PCR, and TCRdb's table has in-frame clones only and misses some. This sample has 150,000 to 200,000 clones; around 80% occur once, and the top ten carry about an eighth. Sequenced sample: peripheral blood. The receptors here all came from a man aged 25 to 40 with active or convalescent COVID-19.

A few counts support this clone. The chain carries TRBV18 and TRBJ2-1, with TRBD2 matching 15 bases. The CDR3 sequence is 18 residues long. Germline CDR1 and CDR2: KGHSH and LQKENI. The junction had 4 bases not matched to a gene; V was cut back by 3 bases and J by 1 base. CDR3 loop: CASSPGLAGGPSYNEQFF. CDR3 bases: TGTGCCAGCTCACCGGGACTAGCGGGAGGACCGTCCTACAATGAGCAGTTCTTC. The variable domain in full, completed from reference TRBV18 and TRBJ2-1, reads NAGVMQNPRHLVRRRGQEARLRCSPMKGHSHVYWYRQLPEEGLKFMVYLQKENIIDESGMPKERFSAEFPKEGPSILRIQQVVRGDSAAYFCASSPGLAGGPSYNEQFFGPGTRLTVL.

This clone was found once. The chain recombines TRBV12-3 or TRBV12-4 with TRBJ1-2; 7 bases match TRBD1. CDR3 length equals 13 residues. V dropped 4 bases and J dropped 8; count of bases not matched to a gene: 7. CDR3 DNA: TGTGCCAGCAGTTCTGACAGGGCGGAAGGCTACACCTTC. The encoded protein is CASSSDRAEGYTF.

The genes are TRBV14 and TRBJ1-6; 8 bases are shared with TRBD1. V gave up 1 base and J gave up 7 bases; unmatched junction bases: 9. The CDR3 has 17 amino acids. Germline CDR1 SGHDN, CDR2 FVKESK. CDR3 coding DNA: TGTGCCAGCAGCCAAGTGCAGGGGGCGACAATGAATTCACCCCTCCACTTT. Translating it yields CASSQVQGATMNSPLHF.

This clone was seen just once. The chain carries TRBV7-8 and TRBJ1-2, with D possibly matching TRBD1 (6 bases). Trimming removed 2 bases from V and 3 bases from J, with 13 bases in between. CDR1 is SGHVS and CDR2 is FQNEAQ in the germline V gene. CDR3 length equals 15 residues. CDR3 amino acids: CASSLTIGGHYGYTF. Here the CDR3 DNA reads TGTGCCAGCAGCTTAACGATCGGGGGGCACTATGGCTACACCTTC. The complete variable domain, with remaining parts taken from reference TRBV7-8 and TRBJ1-2, reads GAGVSQSPRYKVAKRGQDVALRCDPISGHVSLFWYQQALGQGPEFLTYFQNEAQLDKSGLPSDRFFAERPEGSVSTLKIQRTQQEDSAVYLCASSLTIGGHYGYTFGSGTRLTVV.

The V and J genes are TRBV7-2 and TRBJ2-5; 12 bases agree with TRBD1. CDR1 is SGHTA and CDR2 is FQGNSA in the germline V gene. The CDR3 runs to 16 residues. V shed 9 bases and J 5 bases; nucleotides not matched to a gene: 13. The CDR3, as DNA: TGTGCCAGTACCTCTCGCGGGGACAGGGGGCGGGAGACCCAGTACTTC. As protein: CASTSRGDRGRETQYF.

This clone was detected only a few times. The chain carries TRBV4-2 and TRBJ1-1, with 7 bases matching TRBD1. Germline CDR1 LGHNA, CDR2 YNFKEQ. With 0 bases clipped from V and 1 base from J, the junction kept 2 bases outside the gene matches. The CDR3 length is 15 residues. CDR3 protein: CASSQEGTANTEAFF. CDR3 DNA sequence: TGTGCCAGCAGCCAAGAGGGGACAGCGAACACTGAAGCTTTCTTT.

J is TRBJ2-7 and V is TRBV6-1, with TRBD1 as a possible D gene (6 bases). The ends were cut back, 2 bases at V and 4 bases at J, with 18 bases in the middle. Germline V gives CDR1 MNHNS, CDR2 SASEGT. The CDR3 sequence is 16 residues long. CDR3 DNA: TGTGCCAGCAGTGAACCCCGGACAGACCATTTTTACGAGCAGTACGTC. It is translated as CASSEPRTDHFYEQYV.

The count of this clone is one. The CDR3: CASSLGGGSRETQYF. As DNA, the CDR3 is TGTGCCAGCAGCTTAGGCGGCGGGAGTAGGGAGACCCAGTACTTC. This chain joins TRBV11-2 and TRBJ2-5; 7 nucleotides line up with TRBD2. Germline V gene data show CDR1 as SGHAT and CDR2 as FQNNGV. Losses at the gene ends were 1 base for V and 5 bases for J; bases not matched to a gene: 7. This CDR3 is 15 amino acids long. The full variable domain, in which reference TRBV11-2 and TRBJ2-5 provide the parts outside the CDR3, is EAGVAQSPRYKIIEKRQSVAFWCNPISGHATLYWYQQILGQGPKLLIQFQNNGVVDDSQLPKDRFSAERLKGVDSTLKIQPAKLEDSAVYLCASSLGGGSRETQYFGPGTRLLVL.

The V call is TRBV7-9, the J call TRBJ2-2, with TRBD2 as a possible D gene (5 bases). The ends were cut back, 6 bases at V and 0 bases at J, with 14 bases in the middle. The V gene's germline CDR1 is SEHNR and CDR2 FQNEAQ (reference sequence). CDR3 length: 16 amino acids. The CDR3 loop reads CASSPPEGTNTGELFF. The DNA for the CDR3 is TGTGCCAGCAGTCCCCCTGAGGGTACGAACACCGGGGAGCTGTTTTTT.

In this sample, this clone turned up once. The rearrangement joins TRBV6-5 to TRBJ1-3; TRBD1 is a possible D gene (5 bases). V was trimmed by 2 bases and J by 4 bases, leaving 15 bases between them. The CDR3 is 16 amino acids. Looked up from germline, CDR1 is MNHEY and CDR2 is SVGAGI. CDR3 nucleotides: TGTGCCAGCAGTTACGGTTCCCAGGGCGGCGGAAACACCATATATTTT. This encodes CASSYGSQGGGNTIYF.

This rearrangement joins TRBV25-1 to TRBJ1-1; 7 nucleotides line up with TRBD1. J gave up 4 bases and V 4 bases, and 12 bases lay outside the gene matches. The CDR3 has 16 residues. The germline gives CDR1 MGHDK, CDR2 SYGVNS. CDR3 sequence reads: CASSVSLTGLGTEAFF. CDR3 DNA: TGTGCCAGCAGTGTCTCATTGACAGGGCTCGGCACTGAAGCTTTCTTT.

The chain employs TRBV30 and TRBJ1-4; 8 bases match TRBD1. The CDR3 loop spans 15 amino acids. Germline trimming cut 0 bases from V and 0 bases from J; bases unmatched to any gene: 0. CDR1 and CDR2 (germline): GTSNPN, SVGIG (reference sequence). This CDR3 is CAWSVQGATNEKLFF. The DNA for the CDR3 is TGTGCCTGGAGTGTACAGGGGGCAACTAATGAAAAACTGTTTTTT. Full variable domain (missing parts from reference TRBV30 and TRBJ1-4): SQTIHQWPATLVQPVGSPLSLECTVEGTSNPNLYWYRQAAGRGLQLLFYSVGIGQISSEVPQNLSASRPQDRQFILSSKKLLLSDSGFYLCAWSVQGATNEKLFFGSGTQLSVL.

The V gene is TRBV24-1, the J gene TRBJ2-1, with D possibly matching TRBD2 (5 bases). The V gene lost 4 bases and the J gene lost 0 bases, with 9 bases spanning the gap. The CDR3 runs to 15 residues. Germline CDR1 KGHDR, CDR2 SFDVKD. The DNA of the CDR3 is TGTGCCACCAGTGAAGGCGGGTTCTCCTACAATGAGCAGTTCTTC. It encodes CATSEGGFSYNEQFF.